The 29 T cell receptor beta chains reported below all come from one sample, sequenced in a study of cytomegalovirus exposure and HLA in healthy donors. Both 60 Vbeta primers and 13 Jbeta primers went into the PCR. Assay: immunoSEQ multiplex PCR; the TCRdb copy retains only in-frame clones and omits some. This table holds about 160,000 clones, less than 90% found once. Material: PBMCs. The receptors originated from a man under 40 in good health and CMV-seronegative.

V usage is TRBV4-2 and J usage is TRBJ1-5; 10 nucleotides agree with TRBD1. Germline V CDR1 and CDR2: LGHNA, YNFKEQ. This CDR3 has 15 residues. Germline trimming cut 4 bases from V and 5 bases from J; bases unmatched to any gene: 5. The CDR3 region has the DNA TGTGCCAGCAGCCCTGGGACAGGGGCGTATCAGCCCCAGCATTTT. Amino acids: CASSPGTGAYQPQHF.

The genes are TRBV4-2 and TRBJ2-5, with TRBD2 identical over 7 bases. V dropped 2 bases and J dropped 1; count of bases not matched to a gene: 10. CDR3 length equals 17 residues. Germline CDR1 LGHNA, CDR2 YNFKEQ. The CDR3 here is CASSQSLAGVTQETQYF. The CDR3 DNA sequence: TGTGCCAGCAGCCAATCGTTAGCGGGCGTTACCCAAGAGACCCAGTACTTC.

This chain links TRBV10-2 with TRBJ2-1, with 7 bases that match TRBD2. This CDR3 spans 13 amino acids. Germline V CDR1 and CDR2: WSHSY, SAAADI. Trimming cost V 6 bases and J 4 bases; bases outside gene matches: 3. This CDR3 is CASSPLAYNEQFF. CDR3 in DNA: TGCGCCAGCAGCCCACTAGCGTACAATGAGCAGTTCTTC.

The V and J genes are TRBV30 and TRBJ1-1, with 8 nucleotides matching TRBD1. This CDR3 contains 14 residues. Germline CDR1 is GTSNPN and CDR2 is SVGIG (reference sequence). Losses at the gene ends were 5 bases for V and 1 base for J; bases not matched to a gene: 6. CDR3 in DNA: TGTGCCTGGGTACAGGGGGGGTCGAACACTGAAGCTTTCTTT. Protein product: CAWVQGGSNTEAFF.

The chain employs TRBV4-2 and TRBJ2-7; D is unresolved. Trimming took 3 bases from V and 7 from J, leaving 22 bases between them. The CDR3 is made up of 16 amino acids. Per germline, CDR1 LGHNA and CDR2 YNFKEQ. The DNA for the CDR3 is TGTGCCAGCAGCCATCTCCCCCCCGGCGGTATGTTGGAGCAGTACTTC. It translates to CASSHLPPGGMLEQYF.

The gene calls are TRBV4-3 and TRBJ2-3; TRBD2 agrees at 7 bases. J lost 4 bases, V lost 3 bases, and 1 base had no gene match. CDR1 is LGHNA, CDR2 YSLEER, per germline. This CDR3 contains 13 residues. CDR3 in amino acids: CASSQAGADTQYF. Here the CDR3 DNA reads TGCGCCAGCAGCCAGGCGGGGGCAGATACGCAGTATTTT.

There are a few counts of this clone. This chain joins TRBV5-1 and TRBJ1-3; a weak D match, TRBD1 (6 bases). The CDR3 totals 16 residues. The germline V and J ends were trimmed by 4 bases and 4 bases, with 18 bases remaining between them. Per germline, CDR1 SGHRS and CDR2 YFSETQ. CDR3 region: CASSSPGGRLGNTIYF. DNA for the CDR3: TGCGCCAGCAGCAGCCCGGGGGGGCGCCTAGGAAACACCATATATTTT.

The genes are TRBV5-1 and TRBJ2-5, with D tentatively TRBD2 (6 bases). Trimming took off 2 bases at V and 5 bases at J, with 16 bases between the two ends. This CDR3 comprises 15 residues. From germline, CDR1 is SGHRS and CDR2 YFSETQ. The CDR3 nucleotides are TGCGCCAGCAGCTTTAGTATCGCGGGATCGGAGACCCAGTACTTC. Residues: CASSFSIAGSETQYF.

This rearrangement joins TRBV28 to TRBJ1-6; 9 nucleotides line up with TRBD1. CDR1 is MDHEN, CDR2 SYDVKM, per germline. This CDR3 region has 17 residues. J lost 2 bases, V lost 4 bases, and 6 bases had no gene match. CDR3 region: CASSSDRGGTYNSPLHF. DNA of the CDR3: TGTGCCAGCAGTTCGGACAGGGGAGGGACCTATAATTCACCCCTCCACTTT.

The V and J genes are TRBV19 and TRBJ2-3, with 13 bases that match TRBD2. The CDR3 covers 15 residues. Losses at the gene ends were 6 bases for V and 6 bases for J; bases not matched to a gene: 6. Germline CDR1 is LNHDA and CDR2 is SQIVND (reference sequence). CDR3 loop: CASRPGLAGADTQYF. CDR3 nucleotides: TGTGCCAGTAGGCCCGGACTAGCGGGAGCGGATACGCAGTATTTT.

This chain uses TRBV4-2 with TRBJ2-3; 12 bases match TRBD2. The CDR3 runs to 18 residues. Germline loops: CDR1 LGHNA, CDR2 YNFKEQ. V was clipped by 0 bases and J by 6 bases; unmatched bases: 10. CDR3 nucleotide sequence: TGTGCCAGCAGCCAAGAAACAACAGCTAGCGGGGGGGCGGATACGCAGTATTTT. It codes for CASSQETTASGGADTQYF.

CDR3 in DNA: TGTGCCAGCAGCACGGGGCGGGATTCCTACAATGAGCAGTTCTTC. As protein: CASSTGRDSYNEQFF. V gene TRBV7-2 combines with J gene TRBJ2-1; weak D call: TRBD2 (6 bases). CDR3 size: 15 residues. The germline V gene has CDR1 SGHTA and CDR2 FQGNSA. The V and J ends lost 5 bases and 1 base respectively, with 12 bases between them.

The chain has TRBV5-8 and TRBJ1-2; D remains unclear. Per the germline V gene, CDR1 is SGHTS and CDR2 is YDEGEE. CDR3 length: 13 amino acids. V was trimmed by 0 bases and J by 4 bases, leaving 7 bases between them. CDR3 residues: CASSLESSYGYTF. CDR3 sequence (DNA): TGTGCCAGCAGCTTGGAATCCAGCTATGGCTACACCTTC.

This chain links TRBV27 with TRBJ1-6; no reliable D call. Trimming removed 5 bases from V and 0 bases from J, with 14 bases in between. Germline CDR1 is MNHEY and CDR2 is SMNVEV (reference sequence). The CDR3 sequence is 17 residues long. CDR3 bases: TGTGCCAGCAGTAACACAGAAGGGAGCTCCTATAATTCACCCCTCCACTTT. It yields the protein CASSNTEGSSYNSPLHF.

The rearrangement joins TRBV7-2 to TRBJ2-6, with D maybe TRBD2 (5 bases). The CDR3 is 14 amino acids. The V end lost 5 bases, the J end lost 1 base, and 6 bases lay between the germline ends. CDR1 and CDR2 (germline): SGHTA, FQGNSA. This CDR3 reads CASSRDSGANVLTF. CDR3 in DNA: TGTGCCAGCAGCCGGGATTCTGGGGCCAACGTCCTGACTTTC.

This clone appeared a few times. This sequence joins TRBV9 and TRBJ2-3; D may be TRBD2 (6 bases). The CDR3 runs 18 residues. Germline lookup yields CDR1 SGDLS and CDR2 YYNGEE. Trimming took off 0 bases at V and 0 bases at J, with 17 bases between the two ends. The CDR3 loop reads CASSVGPTSSTSTDTQYF. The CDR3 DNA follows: TGTGCCAGCAGCGTAGGACCCACTAGCTCCACTAGCACAGATACGCAGTATTTT.

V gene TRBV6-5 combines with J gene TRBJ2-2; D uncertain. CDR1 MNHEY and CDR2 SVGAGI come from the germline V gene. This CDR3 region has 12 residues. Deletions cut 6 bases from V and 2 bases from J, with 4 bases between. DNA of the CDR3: TGTGCCAGCAGACAAAACACCGGGGAGCTGTTTTTT. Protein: CASRQNTGELFF.

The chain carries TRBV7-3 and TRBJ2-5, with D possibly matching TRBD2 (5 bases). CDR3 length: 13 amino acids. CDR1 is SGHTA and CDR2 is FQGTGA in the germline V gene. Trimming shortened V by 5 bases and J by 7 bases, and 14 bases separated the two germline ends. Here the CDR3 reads CASSPSGFGTQYF. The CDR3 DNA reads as TGTGCCAGCAGCCCCAGCGGCTTCGGGACCCAGTACTTC. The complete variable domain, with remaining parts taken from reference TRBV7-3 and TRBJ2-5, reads GAGVSQTPSNKVTEKGKYVELRCDPISGHTALYWYRQSLGQGPEFLIYFQGTGAADDSGLPNDRFFAVRPEGSVSTLKIQRTERGDSAVYLCASSPSGFGTQYFGPGTRLLVL.

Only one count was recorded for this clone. The CDR3 DNA sequence: TGTGCCAGCAGTTTTAAAGTTTTGGCAGGAGGCTACGAGCAGTACTTC. It specifies CASSFKVLAGGYEQYF. The J gene is TRBJ2-7, the V gene TRBV28; maybe TRBD2 (5 bases). CDR3 length equals 16 residues. Trimming took off 3 bases at V and 3 bases at J, with 18 bases between the two ends. Germline assignment: CDR1 MDHEN and CDR2 SYDVKM.

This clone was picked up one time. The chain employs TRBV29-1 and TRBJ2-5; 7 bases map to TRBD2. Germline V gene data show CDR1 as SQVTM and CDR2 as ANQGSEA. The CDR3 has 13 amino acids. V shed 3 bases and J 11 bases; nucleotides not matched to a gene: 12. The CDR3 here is CSVDAKGREMQYF. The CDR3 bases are TGCAGCGTTGACGCGAAAGGGCGGGAGATGCAGTACTTC.

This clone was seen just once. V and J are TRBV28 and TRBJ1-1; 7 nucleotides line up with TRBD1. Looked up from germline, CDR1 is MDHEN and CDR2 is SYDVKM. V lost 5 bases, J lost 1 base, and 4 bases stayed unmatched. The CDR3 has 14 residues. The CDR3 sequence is CASSPDRENTEAFF. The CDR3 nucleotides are TGTGCCAGCAGTCCCGACAGGGAGAACACTGAAGCTTTCTTT.

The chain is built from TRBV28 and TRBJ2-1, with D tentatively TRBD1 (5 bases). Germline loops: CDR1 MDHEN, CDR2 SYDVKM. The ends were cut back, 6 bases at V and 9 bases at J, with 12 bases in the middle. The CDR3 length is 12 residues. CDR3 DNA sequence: TGTGCCAGCAGGAAACAGGAGATTGAGCAGTTCTTC. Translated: CASRKQEIEQFF.

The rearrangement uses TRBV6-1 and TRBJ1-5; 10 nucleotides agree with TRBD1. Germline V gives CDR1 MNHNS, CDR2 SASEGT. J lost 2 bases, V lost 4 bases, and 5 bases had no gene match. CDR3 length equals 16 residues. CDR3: CASSGQGAFGNQPQHF. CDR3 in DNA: TGTGCCAGCAGTGGACAGGGGGCGTTCGGCAATCAGCCCCAGCATTTT.

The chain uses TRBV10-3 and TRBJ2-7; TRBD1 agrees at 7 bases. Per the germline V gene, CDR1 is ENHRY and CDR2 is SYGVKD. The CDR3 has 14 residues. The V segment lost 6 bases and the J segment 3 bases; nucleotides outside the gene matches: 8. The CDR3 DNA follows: TGTGCCATCAGGGAACAGGGACAGAGCTACGAGCAGTACTTC. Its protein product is CAIREQGQSYEQYF.

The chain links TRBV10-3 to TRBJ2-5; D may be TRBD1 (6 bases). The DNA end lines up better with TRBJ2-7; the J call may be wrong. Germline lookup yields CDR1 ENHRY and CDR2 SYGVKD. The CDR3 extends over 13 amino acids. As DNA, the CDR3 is TGTGCCATCAGTGAGCCTCAGGGGTACGAGCAGTACTTC. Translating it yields CAISEPQGYEQYF.

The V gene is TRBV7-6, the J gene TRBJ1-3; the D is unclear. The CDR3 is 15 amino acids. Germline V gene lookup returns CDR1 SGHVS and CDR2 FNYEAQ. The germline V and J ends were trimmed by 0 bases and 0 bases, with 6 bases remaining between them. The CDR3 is CASSLAPLSGNTIYF. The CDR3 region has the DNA TGTGCCAGCAGCTTAGCCCCCCTCTCTGGAAACACCATATATTTT.

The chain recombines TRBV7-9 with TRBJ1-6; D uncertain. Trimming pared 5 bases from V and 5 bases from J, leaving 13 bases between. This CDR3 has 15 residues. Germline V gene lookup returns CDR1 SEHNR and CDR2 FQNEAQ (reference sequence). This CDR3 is CASSPRTGNNSPLHF. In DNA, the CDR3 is TGTGCCAGCAGCCCGAGGACTGGAAATAATTCACCCCTCCACTTT. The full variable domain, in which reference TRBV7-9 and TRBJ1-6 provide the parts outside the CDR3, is DTGVSQNPRHKITKRGQNVTFRCDPISEHNRLYWYRQTLGQGPEFLTYFQNEAQLEKSRLLSDRFSAERPKGSFSTLEIQRTEQGDSAMYLCASSPRTGNNSPLHFGNGTRLTVT.

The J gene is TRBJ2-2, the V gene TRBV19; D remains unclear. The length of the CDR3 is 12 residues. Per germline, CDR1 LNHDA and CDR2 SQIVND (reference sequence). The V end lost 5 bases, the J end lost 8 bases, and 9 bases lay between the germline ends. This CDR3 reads CASSVSPGELFF. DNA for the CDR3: TGTGCCAGTAGTGTTAGCCCGGGGGAGCTGTTTTTT.

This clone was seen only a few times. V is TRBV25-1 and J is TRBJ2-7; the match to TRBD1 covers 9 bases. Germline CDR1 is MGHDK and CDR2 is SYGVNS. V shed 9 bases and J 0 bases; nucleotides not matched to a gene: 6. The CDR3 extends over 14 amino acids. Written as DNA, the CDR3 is TGTGCCAGTCAAAGACAGGGGGGCTCCTACGAGCAGTACTTC. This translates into CASQRQGGSYEQYF.